These 4 T cell receptor beta chains share one sample of origin, sequenced in a study of CD8+CD57+ T cells in acquired aplastic anemia. TCR beta VDJ and CDR3 profiling used genomic DNA as template. MiXCR was run by TCRdb on the reads, yielding one entry per CDR3 protein. The sample comprises around 200,000 distinct CDR3 sequences, approximately 57% of which are singletons, and 25% to 30% rests with the top ten. Sequences were obtained from sorted CD4+, CD8+, or CD8+CD57+ T cells (not recorded which) from PBMCs. Source of these receptors: a human donor in good health.

This sequence joins TRBV2 and TRBJ2-7; 10 bases are shared with TRBD1. The length of the CDR3 is 13 residues. V shed 6 bases, J shed 9 bases, and the junction held 8 bases outside the gene matches. Germline V CDR1 and CDR2: SNHLY, FYNNEI. CDR3 amino acids: CASRTGTGDWQYF. The CDR3, as DNA: TGTGCCAGCAGAACCGGGACAGGGGACTGGCAGTACTTC.

The chain has TRBV19 and TRBJ1-6; TRBD1 might be the D (5 bases). Trimming stripped 1 base from V and 11 bases from J, with 9 bases between. The CDR3 has 13 residues. The germline V gene has CDR1 LNHDA and CDR2 SQIVND (reference sequence). The CDR3 region has the DNA TGTGCCAGTAGTATAGGGCGGGGACCACCCCTCCACTTT. Its protein is CASSIGRGPPLHF.

J is TRBJ2-3 and V is TRBV20-1; tentative D call: TRBD2 (5 bases). The CDR3 loop spans 13 amino acids. The germline V and J ends were trimmed by 1 base and 5 bases, with 10 bases remaining between them. Germline V lookup: CDR1 DFQATT, CDR2 SNEGSKA (reference sequence). The CDR3 reads CSARGAERDTQYF. The CDR3 coding sequence is TGCAGTGCTAGAGGAGCGGAGAGAGATACGCAGTATTTT.

The chain couples TRBV29-1 to TRBJ2-5; D may correspond to TRBD1 or TRBD2 (6 bases each). CDR1 SQVTM and CDR2 ANQGSEA come from the germline V gene. The ends were cut back, 8 bases at V and 1 base at J, with 14 bases in the middle. CDR3 length: 13 amino acids. In DNA, the CDR3 is TGCAGCCACACCCGGGGGCCCCAAGAGACCCAGTACTTC. As protein: CSHTRGPQETQYF.